This T cell receptor beta chain was sequenced in a study of shared clonotypes between healthy human individuals. Overall study findings and caveats: The diversity represented, both genetic and in exposure history, was limited by few donors. The sharing of roughly 5% of naive CD4 clonotypes was seen across a few donors.

Germline CDR1 reads SQVTM; CDR2 reads ANQGSEA. V gave up 6 bases and J gave up 6 bases, with 12 bases separating them. The CDR3 has 12 amino acids. Regarding this clone: Its antigen remains unidentified. The same CDR3 can be traced to other DNA sequences in this sample.

Clones were sequenced by immunoSEQ multiplex PCR, and TCRdb holds only the in-frame ones, with some missing. The sample lists some 2,100,000 clones, under 97% occurring once. Splitting the CD4+ cells yielded a CD45RA+ naive subset and a CD45RA-negative memory subset. The V gene is TRBV29-1, the J gene TRBJ2-1, with D tentatively TRBD1 or TRBD2 (5 bases each). The source is a man between 18 and 35 years old in good health. Material: naive CD4+ T cells sorted from blood. Subset denoted: CD45RA+ positively selected. In DNA, the CDR3 is TGCAGCGTCGGTGTGGGGACCAATGAGCAGTTCTTC. Its translation is CSVGVGTNEQFF.